This passage covers 10 T cell receptor beta chains from one sample sequenced in a study of blood T cell repertoires in COVID-19. Assay: immunoSEQ multiplex PCR; the TCRdb copy retains only in-frame clones and omits some. The sample contains more than 15,000 clones, about 86% of which appear only once. Input material: peripheral blood. These receptors were taken from a man in his sixties with acute or convalescent COVID-19.

V and J are TRBV24-1 and TRBJ2-5; 7 bases fit TRBD1. CDR3 size: 16 residues. CDR1 and CDR2 from the germline V gene are KGHDR and SFDVKD. J lost 0 bases, V lost 2 bases, and 5 bases had no gene match. The CDR3 spells CATSDWGTAYQETQYF. CDR3 coding DNA: TGTGCCACCAGTGATTGGGGGACAGCTTACCAAGAGACCCAGTACTTC.

This clone was counted a single time. The V call is TRBV9, the J call TRBJ2-2, with 7 bases matching TRBD1. This CDR3 region has 16 residues. The germline V gene encodes CDR1 SGDLS and CDR2 YYNGEE. V gave up 4 bases and J gave up 2 bases; unmatched junction bases: 8. CDR3 in DNA: TGTGCCAGCAGCCCGAAAGACAGGGTCAACACCGGGGAGCTGTTTTTT. It translates to CASSPKDRVNTGELFF.

The J gene is TRBJ1-1, the V gene TRBV2; 8 bases map to TRBD1. The CDR3 runs 13 residues. The V gene's germline CDR1 is SNHLY and CDR2 FYNNEI. V dropped 4 bases and J dropped 4; count of bases not matched to a gene: 2. The CDR3 region is CASSGTGGTEAFF. The CDR3 coding sequence is TGTGCCAGCAGTGGAACAGGGGGCACTGAAGCTTTCTTT.

The chain has TRBV7-3 and TRBJ1-1; D perhaps matches TRBD1 (6 bases). From germline, CDR1 is SGHTA and CDR2 FQGTGA. V lost 5 bases, J lost 5 bases, and 15 bases lay in between. The CDR3 is made up of 14 amino acids. The CDR3 reads CASSPQAGATEAFF. CDR3 coding DNA: TGTGCCAGCAGCCCCCAGGCAGGGGCGACTGAAGCTTTCTTT.

The CDR3 DNA reads as TGTGCCAGCAGTTTAGGAGGGCAGAAAGGTCAGCCCCAGCATTTT. This gives the protein CASSLGGQKGQPQHF. The chain carries TRBV28 and TRBJ1-5; D remains ambiguous. Germline-derived CDR1 and CDR2 are MDHEN and SYDVKM. The CDR3 contains 15 residues. Trimming pared 2 bases from V and 6 bases from J, leaving 14 bases between.

The chain combines TRBV6-5 with TRBJ2-7, with D tentatively TRBD2 (5 bases). Per germline, CDR1 MNHEY and CDR2 SVGAGI. The CDR3 sequence is 14 residues long. V shed 0 bases and J shed 3 bases, with 9 bases lying between them. CDR3 in DNA: TGTGCCAGCAGTTACTCGCAAGGACTCTACGAGCAGTACTTC. Protein: CASSYSQGLYEQYF.

This clone showed up just a few times. The chain carries TRBV28 and TRBJ2-4, with a weak D call TRBD2 (5 bases). V was shortened by 5 bases and J by 6 bases, with 14 bases between the two germline ends. Looked up from germline, CDR1 is MDHEN and CDR2 is SYDVKM. CDR3 length: 14 amino acids. This chain's CDR3 is CASSDADYRNIQYF. CDR3 DNA: TGTGCCAGCAGTGACGCCGACTATCGAAACATTCAGTACTTC.

V and J are TRBV5-1 and TRBJ2-7; D possibly corresponds to TRBD2 (5 bases). V dropped 4 bases and J dropped 2 bases, with 19 bases sitting between them. Per germline, CDR1 SGHRS and CDR2 YFSETQ. This CDR3 spans 16 amino acids. The CDR3 region has the DNA TGCGCCAGCAGCCCTACAGCGGCCCTGACGACCTACGAGCAGTACTTC. Amino acids: CASSPTAALTTYEQYF. Complete variable domain (other parts from reference TRBV5-1 and TRBJ2-7): KAGVTQTPRYLIKTRGQQVTLSCSPISGHRSVSWYQQTPGQGLQFLFEYFSETQRNKGNFPGRFSGRQFSNSRSEMNVSTLELGDSALYLCASSPTAALTTYEQYFGPGTRLTVT.

The chain employs TRBV19 and TRBJ1-5; D remains unclear. With 0 bases removed from V and 9 bases from J, the gap between germline ends came to 9 bases. The CDR3 is 13 residues long. Germline V gives CDR1 LNHDA, CDR2 SQIVND (reference sequence). The CDR3 nucleotides read TGTGCCAGTAGTATAGATCGGCGGGGGCCCCAGCATTTT. Translated: CASSIDRRGPQHF.

This sequence joins TRBV30 and TRBJ2-2, with TRBD2 identical over 8 bases. V was pared by 3 bases and J by 5 bases, with 8 bases of the junction left unmatched. The CDR3 is 15 residues long. Germline lookup yields CDR1 GTSNPN and CDR2 SVGIG (reference sequence). The CDR3 bases are TGTGCCTGGAGCAAGGGACTAGGAGGGACCGGGGAGCTGTTTTTT. The encoded protein is CAWSKGLGGTGELFF.